A selection of T cell receptor beta chains follows, all from one sample in a study of T cells in Graves' hyperthyroidism and ophthalmopathy. TCRdb recomputed calls from the multiplex PCR reads with MiXCR, one row per CDR3 protein. The sample carries approximately 600,000 distinct CDR3 sequences, 20% recorded once. What was sequenced was blood. These receptors originate from a man younger than 40 with Graves' ophthalmopathy. Both conserved end residues are part of each CDR3. D genes are given only for firm matches. Clone size is given for some rows only: seen once, a few or many times, or a class if the clone is expanded.

length: 15; D: TRBD1; size: -; J: TRBJ2-7; V: TRBV12-3/TRBV12-4; CDR3: CASSLALGQISEQYF; DNA: TGTGCCAGCAGTTTAGCGCTGGGACAGATCAGCGAGCAGTACTTC
length: 12; D: -; size: many; J: TRBJ1-2; V: TRBV11-2; CDR3: CASSLGTYGYTF; DNA: TGTGCCAGCAGCTTGGGCACCTATGGCTACACCTTC
length: 15; D: TRBD1; size: -; J: TRBJ2-2; V: TRBV5-4; CDR3: CASSFRGLNTGELFF; DNA: TGTGCCAGCAGCTTTAGGGGGCTGAACACCGGGGAGCTGTTTTTT
length: 16; D: -; size: many; J: TRBJ2-1; V: TRBV7-3; CDR3: CASSLTVGSSYNEQFF; DNA: TGTGCCAGCAGCTTAACAGTGGGGAGCTCCTACAATGAGCAGTTCTTC
length: 17; D: TRBD2; size: few; J: TRBJ2-3; V: TRBV24-1; CDR3: CATSFPGLAGASDTQYF; DNA: TGTGCCACCAGCTTCCCGGGACTAGCGGGAGCATCAGATACGCAGTATTTT
length: 15; D: -; size: -; J: TRBJ2-7; V: TRBV9; CDR3: CASSAYPGQVGEQYF; DNA: TGTGCCAGCAGCGCCTACCCGGGACAAGTTGGGGAGCAGTACTTC
length: 15; D: TRBD1; size: few; J: TRBJ2-3; V: TRBV2; CDR3: CATGAARGHGDTQYF; DNA: TGTGCCACCGGGGCGGCCAGGGGGCATGGGGATACGCAGTATTTT
length: 16; D: TRBD1; size: -; J: TRBJ2-1; V: TRBV28; CDR3: CVSIQPGTGGINEQFF; DNA: TGTGTCAGCATTCAACCTGGGACAGGGGGAATCAATGAGCAGTTCTTC
length: 18; D: TRBD2; size: -; J: TRBJ2-7; V: TRBV13; CDR3: CASSLGVVTSGRMYEQYF; DNA: TGTGCCAGCAGCTTAGGTGTGGTGACTAGCGGGAGGATGTACGAGCAGTACTTC
length: 15; D: TRBD1; size: few; J: TRBJ1-2; V: TRBV3-1; CDR3: CASSQAVTGVAGYTF; DNA: TGTGCCAGCAGCCAAGCAGTGACAGGGGTTGCTGGCTACACCTTC
length: 12; D: -; size: few; J: TRBJ1-2; V: TRBV19; CDR3: CASMDNLIGYTF; DNA: TGTGCCAGTATGGACAACCTCATTGGCTACACCTTC
length: 14; D: TRBD1; size: many; J: TRBJ2-7; V: TRBV7-2; CDR3: CASSSRDRGLEQYF; DNA: TGTGCCAGCAGCTCCCGGGACAGGGGACTCGAGCAGTACTTC
length: 16; D: TRBD2; size: few; J: TRBJ2-7; V: TRBV20-1; CDR3: CSTRTSGRITSYEQYF; DNA: TGCAGTACTAGGACTAGCGGGAGAATAACCTCCTACGAGCAGTACTTC
length: 15; D: -; size: few; J: TRBJ2-7; V: TRBV5-1; CDR3: CASSLGASVSYEQYF; DNA: TGCGCCAGCAGCTTGGGAGCTAGCGTCTCCTACGAGCAGTACTTC
length: 15; D: TRBD2; size: -; J: TRBJ2-3; V: TRBV24-1; CDR3: CATSFPGLVTDTQYF; DNA: TGTGCCACCAGCTTCCCGGGACTAGTCACAGATACGCAGTATTTT
length: 12; D: TRBD2; size: -; J: TRBJ2-3; V: TRBV30; CDR3: CAWNPGGDTQYF; DNA: TGTGCCTGGAACCCGGGGGGGGATACGCAGTATTTT
length: 12; D: -; size: few; J: TRBJ2-7; V: TRBV27; CDR3: CATKQGPYEQYF; DNA: TGTGCCACCAAGCAGGGCCCCTACGAGCAGTACTTC
length: 20; D: TRBD2; size: few; J: TRBJ2-2; V: TRBV11-1; CDR3: CASSLRRLAGGTIGPGELFF; DNA: TGTGCCAGCAGCTTACGGCGACTAGCGGGAGGAACCATCGGACCCGGGGAGCTGTTTTTT
length: 15; D: -; size: -; J: TRBJ2-4; V: TRBV28; CDR3: CASDSRDLAKNIQYF; DNA: TGTGCCAGTGATTCGAGGGATCTAGCCAAAAACATTCAGTACTTC
length: 17; D: TRBD1; size: few; J: TRBJ1-1; V: TRBV19; CDR3: CASSISRDRSPHVEAFF; DNA: TGTGCCAGTAGTATAAGCCGGGACAGAAGCCCTCATGTTGAAGCTTTCTTT
length: 15; D: TRBD2; size: many; J: TRBJ2-3; V: TRBV5-1; CDR3: CASSLIAGGPDTQYF; DNA: TGCGCCAGCAGCTTGATCGCGGGAGGGCCGGACACGCAGTATTTT
length: 12; D: -; size: -; J: TRBJ1-2; V: TRBV28; CDR3: CASTVDSYGYTF; DNA: TGTGCCAGCACCGTGGACAGCTATGGCTACACCTTC